A single sample gave rise to the 18 T cell receptor beta chains below, sequenced in a study of T cells in Graves' hyperthyroidism and ophthalmopathy. Amplified regions were TCR beta CDR3 sequences from RNA transcripts. When the TCR CDR3 underwent first-round RT-PCR, the HTBI primer set was used. TCRdb re-called the multiplex PCR reads through MiXCR, storing one row per CDR3 protein. This table holds roughly 500,000 distinct CDR3 sequences, 22% found once. Sequencing used blood. These receptors were obtained from a woman between 65 and 79 years old with Graves' ophthalmopathy.

The table lists this clonotype with a count of one. The junction shows a germline mismatch at one end, possibly a read error. The chain is built from TRBV3-1 and TRBJ2-5; 9 nucleotides agree with TRBD2. CDR3 length: 13 amino acids. The germline V gene encodes CDR1 LGHDT and CDR2 YNNKEL (reference sequence). The CDR3 region is CVSSPGLAETQYF. The DNA for the CDR3 is TGTGTCAGCAGCCCGGGACTAGCAGAGACCCAGTACTTC.

This chain links TRBV5-4 with TRBJ2-1; D unresolved. Per the germline V gene, CDR1 is SGHNT and CDR2 is YYREEE (reference sequence). Trimming pared 5 bases from V and 3 bases from J, leaving 15 bases between. CDR3 length: 15 residues. Here the CDR3 DNA reads TGTGCCAGCAGGCCGGTGGCAGGCGGCTACAATGAGCAGTTCTTC. As protein: CASRPVAGGYNEQFF. Supplemented by reference TRBV5-4 and TRBJ2-1, the full variable domain reads ETGVTQSPTHLIKTRGQQVTLRCSSQSGHNTVSWYQQALGQGPQFIFQYYREEENGRGNFPPRFSGLQFPNYSSELNVNALELDDSALYLCASRPVAGGYNEQFFGPGTRLTVL.

Of note for this clonotype: A read error may account for a junction end that differs from germline. This sequence joins TRBV6-9 and TRBJ2-7, with 8 bases lining up with TRBD1. This CDR3 is built from 13 residues. The germline gives CDR1 MNHGY, CDR2 SVAAGI. The CDR3 loop reads CASSWGTGGQEHF. As DNA, the CDR3 is TGTGCCAGCAGTTGGGGTACCGGGGGACAGGAGCACTTC.

The chain uses TRBV24-1 and TRBJ2-1; 7 bases map to TRBD2. V lost 3 bases to trimming and J lost 1 base; unmatched junction nucleotides: 5. Germline CDR1 is KGHDR and CDR2 is SFDVKD. The CDR3 length is 16 residues. The CDR3: CATSDEKRGSYNEQFF. Here the CDR3 DNA reads TGTGCCACCAGTGATGAAAAGCGGGGATCCTACAATGAGCAGTTCTTC.

The chain couples TRBV5-4 to TRBJ1-4, with 7 bases fitting TRBD1. CDR1 is SGHNT and CDR2 is YYREEE in the germline V gene (reference sequence). After removal of 4 bases from V and 5 bases from J, the junction contained 5 bases not matched to a gene. This CDR3 spans 14 amino acids. CDR3 sequence: CASSPGGENEKLFF. CDR3 in DNA: TGTGCCAGCAGCCCAGGGGGGGAGAATGAAAAACTGTTTTTT.

This clonotype has at least ten counts. The V call is TRBV18, the J call TRBJ1-1; a possible D gene is TRBD1 (5 bases). CDR3 length equals 13 residues. Germline CDR1 is KGHSH and CDR2 is LQKENI. Trimming stripped 8 bases from V and 0 bases from J, with 10 bases between. The CDR3 DNA sequence: TGTGCCAGCCGGGACGATCTGAACACTGAAGCTTTCTTT. The encoded protein is CASRDDLNTEAFF.

This clonotype was seen ten or more times. V is TRBV7-2 and J is TRBJ2-2; 8 bases match TRBD2. The CDR3 has 15 residues. CDR1 SGHTA and CDR2 FQGNSA come from the germline V gene. Losses at the gene ends were 5 bases for V and 4 bases for J; bases not matched to a gene: 6. CDR3 nucleotides: TGTGCCAGCAGCCCAGCGGGAGCGGGCACCGGGGAGCTGTTTTTT. Translated, it gives CASSPAGAGTGELFF.

V and J are TRBV20-1 and TRBJ2-7; D is perhaps TRBD2 (6 bases). Trimming stripped 1 base from V and 2 bases from J, with 9 bases between. CDR1 and CDR2 (germline): DFQATT, SNEGSKA (reference sequence). There are 13 residues in the CDR3. CDR3 region: CSARGGGAYEQYF. CDR3 DNA: TGCAGTGCTAGAGGGGGCGGGGCCTACGAGCAGTACTTC.

There are many counts of this clonotype. The chain uses TRBV7-3 and TRBJ2-2, with a tentative D call TRBD1 (6 bases). The ends were cut back, 5 bases at V and 7 bases at J, with 17 bases in the middle. This CDR3 comprises 15 residues. CDR1 is SGHTA and CDR2 is FQGTGA in the germline V gene. DNA of the CDR3: TGTGCCAGCAGCCTACAGGGTGGTGGTTTCGGGGAGCTGTTTTTT. As protein: CASSLQGGGFGELFF.

This clonotype showed up many times. The J gene is TRBJ2-5, the V gene TRBV6-1; D remains unclear. The CDR3 has 13 amino acids. CDR1 and CDR2 (germline): MNHNS, SASEGT. The V and J ends lost 8 bases and 5 bases respectively, with 15 bases between them. In DNA, the CDR3 is TGTGCCAGCCTGCCCGGGTTTCGGGAGACCCAGTACTTC. It translates to CASLPGFRETQYF.

A note on this clonotype: Given a much more abundant clone one base away, this may be a read error. This chain joins TRBV11-3 and TRBJ1-2; TRBD1 matches 7 bases. The CDR3 spans 16 residues. The germline CDR1 and CDR2 sequences are SGHNT and YENEEA. The DNA of the CDR3 is TGTGCCAGCAGCTTAGGGGGACAGTCATCTAACTATGGCTACGCCTTC. Translated: CASSLGGQSSNYGYAF.

This clonotype was seen a handful of times. The chain combines TRBV7-2 with TRBJ1-1; D call uncertain. The CDR3 length is 13 residues. CDR1 is SGHTA, CDR2 FQGNSA, per germline. V shed 5 bases and J shed 6 bases, with 13 bases lying between them. The CDR3 reads CASSPTRGAEAFF. In DNA, the CDR3 is TGTGCCAGCAGCCCCACGAGAGGTGCTGAAGCTTTCTTT.

This clonotype was counted ten times or more. The chain couples TRBV12-3 or TRBV12-4 to TRBJ1-6, with no clear D. V dropped 2 bases and J dropped 8 bases, with 7 bases sitting between them. There are 13 residues in the CDR3. The CDR3 DNA sequence: TGTGCCAGCAGTTTAAGTCGGGATTCACCCCTCCACTTT. Its translation: CASSLSRDSPLHF.

This clonotype showed up just a few times. The CDR3 sequence is CASSLQGAYEYEQYF. The DNA for the CDR3 is TGCGCCAGCAGCTTACAGGGGGCGTATGAGTACGAGCAGTACTTC. The chain uses TRBV5-1 and TRBJ2-7; TRBD1 agrees at 9 bases. Trimming cost V 2 bases and J 4 bases; bases outside gene matches: 7. This CDR3 region has 15 residues. Germline CDR1 and CDR2: SGHRS and YFSETQ.

This clonotype is a singleton in its sample. The J gene is TRBJ2-2, the V gene TRBV7-2; TRBD2 aligns across 9 bases. The CDR3 runs 16 residues. The ends lost 3 bases at V and 4 bases at J; junction bases unmatched: 6. Germline CDR1 is SGHTA and CDR2 is FQGNSA. The CDR3 nucleotides are TGTGCCAGCAGCTTCCGTCTAGCGGGAATCACCGGGGAGCTGTTTTTT. It codes for CASSFRLAGITGELFF.

This chain joins TRBV6-1 and TRBJ2-3, with TRBD2 identical over 9 bases. The germline CDR1 and CDR2 sequences are MNHNS and SASEGT. The length of the CDR3 is 18 residues. After removal of 3 bases from V and 6 bases from J, the junction contained 16 bases not matched to a gene. CDR3 sequence: CASSDMAGGSAGGDTQYF. CDR3 nucleotide sequence: TGTGCCAGCAGTGACATGGCGGGAGGGTCCGCGGGGGGGGATACGCAGTATTTT.

This clonotype was seen ten or more times. J is TRBJ1-1 and V is TRBV3-1, with D perhaps TRBD1 (5 bases). The CDR3 has 14 residues. The germline V gene encodes CDR1 LGHDT and CDR2 YNNKEL (reference sequence). V was clipped by 0 bases and J by 1 base, with 6 bases between them. The CDR3 is CASSQEGQNTEAFF. The DNA of the CDR3 is TGTGCCAGCAGCCAAGAAGGACAGAACACTGAAGCTTTCTTT.

The chain is built from TRBV16 and TRBJ2-7, with D possibly TRBD1 on 6 matching bases. The V gene lost 7 bases and the J gene lost 3 bases, with 16 bases spanning the gap. There are 14 residues in the CDR3. CDR1 and CDR2 from the germline V gene are KGHSY and FQNENV. The CDR3 coding sequence is TGTGCCAGCAACTCGCGGCAGGGGAGCTACGAGCAGTACTTC. Translating it yields CASNSRQGSYEQYF.